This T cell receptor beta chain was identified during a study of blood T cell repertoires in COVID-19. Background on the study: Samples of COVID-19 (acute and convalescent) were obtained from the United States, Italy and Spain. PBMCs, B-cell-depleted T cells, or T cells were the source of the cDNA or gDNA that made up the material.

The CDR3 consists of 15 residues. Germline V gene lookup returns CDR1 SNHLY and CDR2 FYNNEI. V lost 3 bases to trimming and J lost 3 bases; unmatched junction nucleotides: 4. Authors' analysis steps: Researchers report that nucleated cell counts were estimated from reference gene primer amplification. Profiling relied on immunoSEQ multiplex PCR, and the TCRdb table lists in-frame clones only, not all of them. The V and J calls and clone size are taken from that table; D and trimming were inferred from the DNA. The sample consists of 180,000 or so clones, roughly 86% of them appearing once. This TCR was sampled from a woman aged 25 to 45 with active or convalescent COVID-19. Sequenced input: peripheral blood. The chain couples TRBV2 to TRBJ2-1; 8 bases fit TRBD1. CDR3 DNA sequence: TGTGCCAGCAGTGAGGGTACAGGGGGCTACAATGAGCAGTTCTTC. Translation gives CASSEGTGGYNEQFF.